This T cell receptor beta chain was sequenced in a study of monozygotic twins with cystic fibrosis. Regarding the study as a whole: Nucleotide-identical clonotype sharing was significantly higher within monozygotic CF twin pairs than between unrelated CF individuals.

The trim removed 1 base at V and 8 bases at J, leaving 5 bases unmatched. Germline lookup yields CDR1 SGDLS and CDR2 YYNGEE. The CDR3 runs 14 residues. A word on this clone: Its antigen is still unknown.

Clones were sequenced by immunoSEQ multiplex PCR, and TCRdb holds only the in-frame ones, with some missing. The sample contains around 7,500 clones, approximately 95% of which appear only once. The sample comprised blood. This TCR was recovered from a boy between 2 and 15 years old with cystic fibrosis. The J gene is TRBJ1-3, the V gene TRBV9; TRBD1 agrees at 8 bases. Written as DNA, the CDR3 is TGTGCCAGCAGCGTATCGACAGGGGAGGACACCATATATTTT. It yields the protein CASSVSTGEDTIYF.